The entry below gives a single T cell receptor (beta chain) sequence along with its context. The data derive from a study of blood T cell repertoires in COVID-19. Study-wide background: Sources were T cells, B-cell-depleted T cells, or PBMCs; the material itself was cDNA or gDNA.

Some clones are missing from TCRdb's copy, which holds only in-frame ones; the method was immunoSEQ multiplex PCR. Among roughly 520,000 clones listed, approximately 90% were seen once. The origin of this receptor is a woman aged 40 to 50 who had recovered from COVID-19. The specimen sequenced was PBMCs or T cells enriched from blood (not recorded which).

CDR3 sequence reads: CASKPGQGRSDTQYF. The CDR3 coding sequence is TGTGCCAGCAAACCGGGACAGGGTAGATCAGATACGCAGTATTTT. The chain links TRBV3-1 (or the pseudogene TRBV3-2) to TRBJ2-3; 9 bases agree with TRBD1. The CDR3 is 15 residues long. CDR1 and CDR2 (germline): LGHDT, YNNKEL (reference sequence). Trimming at V came to 7 bases and at J to 4 bases, leaving 9 bases not matched to a gene.